This T cell receptor beta chain was identified during a study of OX40 agonist ivuxolimab in advanced cancers. The V end lost 0 bases, the J end lost 7 bases, and 16 bases lay between the germline ends. Looked up from germline, CDR1 is LGHNA and CDR2 is YSLEER. The CDR3 length is 16 residues. TCRdb keeps only in-frame clones here, not all; method: immunoSEQ multiplex PCR. The sample holds about 28,000 clones, around 84% seen once. Study outcomes and limitations: CD4+ and CD8+ T cells in blood underwent clonal expansion by week 6 at 0.1 to 3.0 mg/kg.

To note about this clone: Its specificity is unknown.

Sequencing used CD4+ or CD8+ T cells sorted from blood, obtained in a trial of the OX40 agonist ivuxolimab. The genes are TRBV4-3 and TRBJ1-3; D ambiguous. The sequence came from an adult with an advanced solid tumor such as melanoma, head and neck, liver or kidney cancer. The CDR3 reads CASSQDNPVLGNTIYF. The CDR3 DNA reads TGCGCCAGCAGCCAAGATAACCCAGTCCTCGGGAACACCATATATTTT.